Below, 15 T cell receptor beta chains from the same sample are listed, as sequenced in a study of cytomegalovirus exposure and HLA in healthy donors. It was with 60 Vbeta and 13 Jbeta primers that the PCR ran. Assay: immunoSEQ multiplex PCR; the TCRdb copy retains only in-frame clones and omits some. The sample yields nearly 110,000 clones, around 78% seen once. The sample taken for sequencing was PBMCs. The source of these receptors is a man in his thirties or forties in good health and CMV-seronegative.

The V gene is TRBV5-1, the J gene TRBJ2-3, with 8 bases identical to TRBD2. Trimming at V came to 0 bases and at J to 9 bases, leaving 12 bases not matched to a gene. The CDR3 has 16 amino acids. Germline CDR1 reads SGHRS; CDR2 reads YFSETQ. CDR3: CASSLGSGTAGGTQYF. The CDR3 bases are TGCGCCAGCAGCTTGGGTAGCGGGACTGCTGGAGGGACGCAGTATTTT.

This chain connects TRBV7-9 to TRBJ1-4, with 11 bases identical to TRBD1. Unmatched junction bases numbered 5, after V lost 3 bases and J lost 8 bases. CDR1 and CDR2 (germline): SEHNR, FQNEAQ (reference sequence). The CDR3 consists of 15 residues. The CDR3 DNA reads as TGTGCCAGCAGCTTGGTCGGGACAGGGGGGGAAAAACTGTTTTTT. This gives the protein CASSLVGTGGEKLFF.

The V call is TRBV19, the J call TRBJ2-3, with 7 bases aligning to TRBD1. J gave up 0 bases and V 10 bases, and 4 bases lay outside the gene matches. CDR1 and CDR2 from the germline V gene are LNHDA and SQIVND (reference sequence). The CDR3 consists of 13 residues. The CDR3 spells CATGTVSTDTQYF. The CDR3 DNA reads as TGTGCCACGGGGACAGTTAGCACAGATACGCAGTATTTT.

V and J are TRBV5-5 and TRBJ1-4; perhaps TRBD1 as D (6 bases). Trimming took off 2 bases at V and 3 bases at J, with 11 bases between the two ends. The CDR3 runs to 15 residues. Germline assignment: CDR1 SGHKS and CDR2 YYEKEE (reference sequence). The CDR3 protein is CASSFSGQANEKLFF. CDR3 DNA sequence: TGTGCCAGCAGCTTTTCGGGACAAGCTAATGAAAAACTGTTTTTT.

Of note for this clone: A read error may produce the germline difference seen at one junction end. The chain carries TRBV15 and TRBJ1-5; 9 bases map to TRBD1. Per the germline V gene, CDR1 is LNHNV and CDR2 is YYDKDF (reference sequence). This CDR3 has 15 residues. The CDR3 DNA reads as TGTGCCACCAGGAGAGGACAGGGGAGGGAACAGCCCCAGCATTTT. Protein sequence: CATRRGQGREQPQHF. The full variable domain, with the rest looked up from reference TRBV15 and TRBJ1-5, is DAMVIQNPRYQVTQFGKPVTLSCSQTLNHNVMYWYQQKSSQAPKLLFHYYDKDFNNEADTPDNFQSRRPNTSFCFLDIRSPGLGDTAMYLCATRRGQGREQPQHFGDGTRLSIL.

The V and J genes are TRBV2 and TRBJ2-7, with 7 positions matching TRBD1. There are 15 residues in the CDR3. With V trimmed by 6 bases and J by 5 bases, 13 bases remained unmatched. Looked up from germline, CDR1 is SNHLY and CDR2 is FYNNEI. CDR3 residues: CASRSQGRLSDEQYF. DNA for the CDR3: TGTGCCAGCAGGTCACAGGGGCGCCTTAGCGACGAGCAGTACTTC.

The V gene is TRBV28, the J gene TRBJ1-1, with D hard to call. The V end was cut by 5 bases, the J end by 1 base, with 8 bases between. Looked up from germline, CDR1 is MDHEN and CDR2 is SYDVKM. This CDR3 spans 13 amino acids. In DNA, the CDR3 is TGTGCCAGCAGTCCCCCGGGGAACACTGAAGCTTTCTTT. This gives the protein CASSPPGNTEAFF.

This chain connects TRBV7-7 to TRBJ2-5, with D maybe TRBD2 (6 bases). The CDR3 totals 13 residues. V shed 6 bases and J shed 2 bases, with 10 bases lying between them. The germline V gene encodes CDR1 SSHAT and CDR2 FNYEAQ (reference sequence). The CDR3 DNA follows: TGTGCCAGCAGTTCTGGACTACAAGAGACCCAGTACTTC. Its translation is CASSSGLQETQYF.

This clone appeared a few times. The chain recombines TRBV25-1 with TRBJ1-4, with TRBD1 identical over 9 bases. This CDR3 has 17 amino acids. V dropped 1 base and J dropped 4; count of bases not matched to a gene: 7. Germline CDR1 is MGHDK and CDR2 is SYGVNS. The CDR3 coding sequence is TGTGCCAGCAGTGAATGGGACAGGGTCACGGTTAATGAAAAACTGTTTTTT. It is translated as CASSEWDRVTVNEKLFF.

The gene calls are TRBV9 and TRBJ2-1, with D perhaps matching TRBD2 (5 bases). The CDR3 extends over 15 amino acids. Trimming removed 0 bases at V and 6 bases at J, with 13 bases between. Germline values: CDR1 SGDLS, CDR2 YYNGEE. DNA of the CDR3: TGTGCCAGCAGCGTAGAGGGAGCTAGGGCCAATGAGCAGTTCTTC. Encoded protein: CASSVEGARANEQFF.

The J gene is TRBJ1-3, the V gene TRBV5-1; D is uncertain. The germline CDR1 and CDR2 sequences are SGHRS and YFSETQ. This CDR3 region has 16 residues. Between the trimmed V and J ends, which lost 0 bases and 0 bases, there was a span of 10 bases. CDR3 sequence: CASSLELGSSGNTIYF. For the CDR3, the DNA is TGCGCCAGCAGCTTGGAGCTGGGGAGCTCTGGAAACACCATATATTTT.

The V gene is TRBV7-3, the J gene TRBJ2-2; 10 bases line up with TRBD2. Germline V gene sequence: CDR1 SGHTA, CDR2 FQGTGA. This CDR3 comprises 16 residues. V was pared by 5 bases and J by 7 bases, with 10 bases of the junction left unmatched. The CDR3 nucleotides read TGTGCCAGCAGCGCGAGCGGGACTAGCGTCCACGGGGAGCTGTTTTTT. Its protein is CASSASGTSVHGELFF.

The chain recombines TRBV2 with TRBJ2-1, with a tentative D call TRBD2 (6 bases). Germline V gives CDR1 SNHLY, CDR2 FYNNEI. Trimming took off 4 bases at V and 2 bases at J, with 12 bases between the two ends. This CDR3 contains 15 residues. For the CDR3, the DNA is TGTGCCAGCAGTGTACGGGGGAGCCCCTACAATGAGCAGTTCTTC. It translates to CASSVRGSPYNEQFF.

This chain uses TRBV7-9 with TRBJ1-6, with 7 positions matching TRBD1. Looked up from germline, CDR1 is SEHNR and CDR2 is FQNEAQ (reference sequence). The CDR3 sequence is 15 residues long. J gave up 5 bases and V 5 bases, and 6 bases lay outside the gene matches. CDR3 in DNA: TGTGCCAGCAGCCACCGGGACAGAGATAATTCACCCCTCCACTTT. Its translation: CASSHRDRDNSPLHF. The full variable domain, completed using reference TRBV7-9 and TRBJ1-6, is DTGVSQNPRHKITKRGQNVTFRCDPISEHNRLYWYRQTLGQGPEFLTYFQNEAQLEKSRLLSDRFSAERPKGSFSTLEIQRTEQGDSAMYLCASSHRDRDNSPLHFGNGTRLTVT.

J is TRBJ1-2 and V is TRBV30; D is possibly TRBD1 (5 bases). The germline V and J ends were trimmed by 5 bases and 4 bases, with 17 bases remaining between them. The germline gives CDR1 GTSNPN, CDR2 SVGIG (reference sequence). The length of the CDR3 is 14 residues. The CDR3 nucleotides read TGTGCCTGGTCTCTGGGGGGAACGACCTATGGCTACACCTTC. Translation gives CAWSLGGTTYGYTF.